These 15 T cell receptor beta chains were sequenced from one sample in a study of blood T cells in healthy people across ages. Together with a sample-barcoded 5' primer, a J-beta primer mix was included in a second PCR lasting about 6 to 11 cycles. TCRdb re-analysed the 5' RACE reads in MiXCR, keeping a single row per CDR3 protein. Of about 1,600,000 distinct CDR3 sequences listed, about 43% were seen once; the top ten hold 7.9%. Sequenced: blood. These receptors were taken from a woman aged 18 to 35 in good health.

This clonotype was seen only a few times. The chain is built from TRBV5-1 and TRBJ1-4; D possibly corresponds to TRBD1 (6 bases). CDR3 size: 15 residues. Germline CDR1 is SGHRS and CDR2 is YFSETQ. Trimming pared 5 bases from V and 8 bases from J, leaving 19 bases between. The CDR3 is CASRTDPKGGEKLFF. In DNA, the CDR3 is TGCGCCAGCAGGACGGACCCAAAGGGGGGGGAAAAACTGTTTTTT.

This clonotype was observed many times. The rearrangement joins TRBV11-2 to TRBJ2-1; 7 nucleotides align to TRBD2. With V trimmed by 1 base and J by 0 bases, 3 bases remained unmatched. The CDR3 extends over 16 amino acids. CDR1 and CDR2 from the germline V gene are SGHAT and FQNNGV. CDR3: CASSLGLADSYNEQFF. The CDR3 region has the DNA TGTGCCAGCAGCTTAGGCCTAGCGGACTCCTACAATGAGCAGTTCTTC.

The chain has TRBV20-1 and TRBJ2-7; no clear D gene. The germline V gene has CDR1 DFQATT and CDR2 SNEGSKA (reference sequence). The CDR3 is made up of 11 amino acids. V lost 0 bases and J lost 6, with 6 bases in between. CDR3 bases: TGCAGTGCTAGAGATTTGGTCGAGCAGTACTTC. Protein: CSARDLVEQYF.

Note on this clonotype: A read error is possible here, since a much larger clone lies one base away. The J gene is TRBJ2-7, the V gene TRBV10-3; D gene ambiguous. The CDR3 extends over 17 amino acids. Trimming took off 2 bases at V and 2 bases at J, with 19 bases between the two ends. The germline gives CDR1 ENHRY, CDR2 SYGVKD. The CDR3 loop is CAISEATNPEQTYEQYF. CDR3 DNA: TGTGCCATCAGTGAGGCAACAAACCCAGAACAGACCTACGAGCAGTACTTC.

The rearrangement joins TRBV6-5 to TRBJ2-3; D is perhaps TRBD2 (6 bases). The V and J ends lost 2 bases and 4 bases respectively, with 19 bases between them. CDR1 is MNHEY, CDR2 SVGAGI, per germline. The CDR3 is 17 residues long. The CDR3 DNA follows: TGTGCCAGCAGTTACCGCGGGGACGCGGCCAAAGCAGATACGCAGTATTTT. Its protein product is CASSYRGDAAKADTQYF.

This sequence joins TRBV28 and TRBJ2-3, with D perhaps assigned TRBD1 or TRBD2 (5 bases each). Germline assignment: CDR1 MDHEN and CDR2 SYDVKM. CDR3 length: 14 residues. With 10 bases removed from V and 0 bases from J, the gap between germline ends came to 14 bases. DNA of the CDR3: TGTGCCAATTCCCGGGACGGTAGCACAGATACGCAGTATTTT. This translates into CANSRDGSTDTQYF.

The V gene is TRBV11-1, the J gene TRBJ2-3; possible D gene TRBD2, 6 bases. Germline lookup yields CDR1 SGHAT and CDR2 FQDESV (reference sequence). The CDR3 is 15 amino acids. Trimming removed 1 base at V and 2 bases at J, with 10 bases between. CDR3 DNA: TGTGCCAGCAGCTTAGTTCCGGGACTCACAGATACGCAGTATTTT. Amino acids: CASSLVPGLTDTQYF.

The rearrangement uses TRBV20-1 and TRBJ2-7; D is possibly TRBD1 or TRBD2 (6 bases each). This CDR3 contains 12 residues. V was trimmed by 7 bases and J by 0 bases, leaving 10 bases between them. Per germline, CDR1 DFQATT and CDR2 SNEGSKA (reference sequence). CDR3 region: CSGGASSYEQYF. The CDR3 region has the DNA TGCAGTGGGGGGGCGAGCTCCTACGAGCAGTACTTC.

The chain is built from TRBV20-1 and TRBJ2-3; D gene unclear. CDR3 length equals 13 residues. In germline, CDR1 is DFQATT, CDR2 SNEGSKA (reference sequence). The V gene lost 6 bases and the J gene lost 0 bases, with 10 bases spanning the gap. CDR3 DNA: TGCAGTGCCAAGGATCTGAGCACAGATACGCAGTATTTT. Encoded protein: CSAKDLSTDTQYF.

The chain employs TRBV3-1 and TRBJ1-2; D not certain. The V end lost 0 bases, the J end lost 5 bases, and 10 bases lay between the germline ends. CDR1 LGHDT and CDR2 YNNKEL come from the germline V gene (reference sequence). The CDR3 length is 14 residues. The CDR3 DNA is TGTGCCAGCAGCCAAGAAAGGGCCAGATATGGCTACACCTTC. Translating gives CASSQERARYGYTF.

This clonotype appeared a few times. The chain's CDR3 is CATSERTSGRRYNEQFF. Here the CDR3 DNA reads TGTGCCACCAGCGAGAGAACTAGCGGGAGAAGATACAATGAGCAGTTCTTC. This sequence joins TRBV15 and TRBJ2-1; 11 bases align to TRBD2. Germline assignment: CDR1 LNHNV and CDR2 YYDKDF (reference sequence). This CDR3 is built from 17 residues. After removal of 5 bases from V and 4 bases from J, the junction contained 10 bases not matched to a gene.

This clonotype was seen more than once but under ten times. The rearrangement uses TRBV6-1 and TRBJ2-1; D is unclear. TRBJ2-7 explains the end of the DNA better; the J call may be wrong. The length of the CDR3 is 12 residues. The germline V gene encodes CDR1 MNHNS and CDR2 SASEGT. DNA for the CDR3: TGTGCCAGCAAAAAGATCTACAATGAGCAGTACTTC. This encodes CASKKIYNEQYF.

The V call is TRBV10-2, the J call TRBJ1-2, with D possibly being TRBD1 (5 bases). Germline V gene sequence: CDR1 WSHSY, CDR2 SAAADI. Trimming cost V 0 bases and J 6 bases, with 17 bases left between them. This CDR3 contains 16 residues. The CDR3 DNA reads as TGCGCCAGCAGTGAGTCTAAGCAGGGCAGTATAGATGGCTACACCTTC. This sequence encodes CASSESKQGSIDGYTF.

V usage is TRBV20-1 and J usage is TRBJ2-3, with TRBD2 matching over 10 bases. Germline lookup yields CDR1 DFQATT and CDR2 SNEGSKA (reference sequence). CDR3 length: 15 amino acids. Unmatched junction bases numbered 11, after V lost 6 bases and J lost 5 bases. The CDR3 DNA follows: TGCAGTGCAGCCACTCCGGGACTAGCGCTAGATACGCAGTATTTT. This sequence encodes CSAATPGLALDTQYF.

V gene TRBV29-1 combines with J gene TRBJ2-7; D perhaps matches TRBD2 (7 bases). Germline V gene sequence: CDR1 SQVTM, CDR2 ANQGSEA. V dropped 0 bases and J dropped 4 bases, with 16 bases sitting between them. CDR3 length: 15 residues. CDR3 sequence: CSVEDSERGGYEQYF. The CDR3 coding sequence is TGCAGCGTTGAAGACAGTGAGAGGGGGGGTTACGAGCAGTACTTC.